This T cell receptor beta chain originates from a study of cytomegalovirus exposure and HLA in healthy donors. A multiplex PCR was run with 60 Vbeta primers and 13 Jbeta primers. Sequencing was performed with immunoSEQ multiplex PCR; in TCRdb, only in-frame clones are kept and a portion is missing. The data show about 190,000 clones, with almost 75% seen just once and around 3.3% held by the top ten. Concerning this clone itself: Its antigen is undetermined.

Study results and caveats: Only CMV serostatus was available as immune exposure information. It was reportedly the case that the classifier diagnosed cytomegalovirus status with high specificity and sensitivity. Reported findings show TCR beta sequences accurately forecast HLA-A and HLA-B alleles in most subjects.

This TCR derives from a woman aged 30 to 39 in good health and CMV-seropositive. Sequences were obtained from PBMCs.

This CDR3 reads CASSSKAGFVTGELFF. CDR3 nucleotide sequence: TGTGCCAGCAGCTCGAAAGCGGGATTCGTCACCGGGGAGCTGTTTTTT. V usage is TRBV11-3 and J usage is TRBJ2-2; 7 positions agree with TRBD2. The length of the CDR3 is 16 residues. With 4 bases clipped from V and 4 bases from J, the junction kept 9 bases outside the gene matches. Germline V lookup: CDR1 SGHNT, CDR2 YENEEA.